The 5 T cell receptor beta chains presented below share a single source sample, sequenced in a study of Ad26.COV2.S vaccination and SARS-CoV-2 variants. Profiled with immunoSEQ multiplex PCR; TCRdb holds only in-frame clones, not every one. This repertoire shows 43,000 or so clones, around 83% found once; its top ten account for less than 60%. Source: peripheral blood, taken after recovery from COVID-19. The receptor set was obtained from a human donor who had recovered from COVID-19.

The chain is built from TRBV12-3 or TRBV12-4 and TRBJ2-1; either TRBD1 or TRBD2 may fit D (5 bases each). This CDR3 is built from 11 residues. Between the trimmed V and J ends, which lost 6 bases and 6 bases, there was a span of 6 bases. DNA of the CDR3: TGTGCCAGCAGCGGGGCCAATGAGCAGTTCTTC. It codes for CASSGANEQFF.

The chain has TRBV10-1 and TRBJ2-2; D perhaps matches TRBD1 (6 bases). V was trimmed by 0 bases and J by 3 bases, leaving 14 bases between them. The germline V gene has CDR1 WNHNN and CDR2 SYGVQD (reference sequence). This CDR3 contains 17 residues. The chain's CDR3 is CASSESNRDTYTGELFF. The CDR3 nucleotides read TGCGCCAGCAGTGAGTCGAATCGGGACACCTACACCGGGGAGCTGTTTTTT.

The chain links TRBV6-5 to TRBJ2-2, with 7 nucleotides matching TRBD1. CDR1 and CDR2 (germline): MNHEY, SVGAGI. V lost 5 bases, J lost 4 bases, and 7 bases stayed unmatched. There are 15 residues in the CDR3. The CDR3 region has the DNA TGTGCCAGCAGTATGCGACAGGGTTTCACCGGGGAGCTGTTTTTT. Translated: CASSMRQGFTGELFF.

The chain recombines TRBV10-3 with TRBJ1-1; maybe TRBD1 (6 bases). Trimming removed 8 bases from V and 1 base from J, with 11 bases in between. Looked up from germline, CDR1 is ENHRY and CDR2 is SYGVKD. The CDR3 contains 13 residues. CDR3 protein: CAILSGENTEAFF. CDR3 DNA sequence: TGTGCCATCTTGTCAGGGGAGAACACTGAAGCTTTCTTT.

V and J are TRBV10-1 and TRBJ2-3; 9 positions match TRBD1. From germline, CDR1 is WNHNN and CDR2 SYGVQD (reference sequence). Unmatched junction bases numbered 6, after V lost 6 bases and J lost 8 bases. The CDR3 runs 13 residues. CDR3: CASSLDRGSTQYF. Written as DNA, the CDR3 is TGCGCCAGCAGCTTGGACAGGGGAAGTACGCAGTATTTT.